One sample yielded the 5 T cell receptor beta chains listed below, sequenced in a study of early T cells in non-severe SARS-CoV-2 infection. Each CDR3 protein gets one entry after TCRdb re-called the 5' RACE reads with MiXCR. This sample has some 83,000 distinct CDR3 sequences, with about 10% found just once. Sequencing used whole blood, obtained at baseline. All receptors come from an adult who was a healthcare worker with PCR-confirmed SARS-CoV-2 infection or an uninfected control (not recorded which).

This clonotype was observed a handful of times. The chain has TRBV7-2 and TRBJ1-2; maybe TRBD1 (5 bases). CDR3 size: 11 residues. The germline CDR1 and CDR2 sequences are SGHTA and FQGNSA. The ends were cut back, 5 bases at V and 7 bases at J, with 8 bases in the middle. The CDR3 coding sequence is TGTGCCAGCAGCATAGGGGCTGGCTACACCTTC. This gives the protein CASSIGAGYTF.

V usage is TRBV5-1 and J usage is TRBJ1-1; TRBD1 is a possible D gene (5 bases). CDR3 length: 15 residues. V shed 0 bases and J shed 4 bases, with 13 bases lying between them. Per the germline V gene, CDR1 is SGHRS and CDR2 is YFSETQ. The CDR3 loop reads CASSLEVGRATEAFF. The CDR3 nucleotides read TGCGCCAGCAGCTTGGAAGTGGGGCGGGCCACTGAAGCTTTCTTT.

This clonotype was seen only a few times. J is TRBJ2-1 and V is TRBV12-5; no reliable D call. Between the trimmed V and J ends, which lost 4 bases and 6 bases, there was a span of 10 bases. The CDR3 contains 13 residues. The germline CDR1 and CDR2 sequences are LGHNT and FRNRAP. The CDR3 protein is CASGSDFFNEQFF. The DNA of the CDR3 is TGTGCTAGTGGTTCTGACTTCTTCAATGAGCAGTTCTTC.

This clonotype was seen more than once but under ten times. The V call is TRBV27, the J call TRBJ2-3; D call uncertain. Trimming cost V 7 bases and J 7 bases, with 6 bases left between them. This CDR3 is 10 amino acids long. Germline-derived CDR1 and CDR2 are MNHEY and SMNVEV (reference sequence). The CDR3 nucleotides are TGTGCCAGCAAGGTCCATACGCAGTATTTT. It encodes CASKVHTQYF.

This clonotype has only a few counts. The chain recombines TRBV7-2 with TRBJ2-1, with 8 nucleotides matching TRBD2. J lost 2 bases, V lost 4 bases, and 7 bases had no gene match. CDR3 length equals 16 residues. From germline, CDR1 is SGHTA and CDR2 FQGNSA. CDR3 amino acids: CASSSAGTSPYNEQFF. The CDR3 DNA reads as TGTGCCAGCAGCTCCGCCGGGACTAGTCCCTACAATGAGCAGTTCTTC.